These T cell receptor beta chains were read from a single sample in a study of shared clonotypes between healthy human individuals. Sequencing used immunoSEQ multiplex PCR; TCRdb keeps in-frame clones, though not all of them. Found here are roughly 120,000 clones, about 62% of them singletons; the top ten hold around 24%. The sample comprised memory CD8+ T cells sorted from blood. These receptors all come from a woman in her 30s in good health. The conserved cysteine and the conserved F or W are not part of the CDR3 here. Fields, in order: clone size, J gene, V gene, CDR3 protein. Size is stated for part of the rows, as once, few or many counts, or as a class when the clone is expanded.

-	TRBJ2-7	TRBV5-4	ASSLWASGGGSAYEQY
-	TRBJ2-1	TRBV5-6	ASSSGDSGNEQF
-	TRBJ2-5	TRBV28	ASTPGLAHVETQY
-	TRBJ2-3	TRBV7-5	VRSTGLSGASGESDCTDTQY
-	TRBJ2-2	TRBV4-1	ASSQDPGLRTGELF
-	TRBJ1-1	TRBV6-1	ASSSGTMEGTEAF
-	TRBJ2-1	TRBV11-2	ASSPWGGGGNEQF
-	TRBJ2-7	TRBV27	ASSFRGFDEQY
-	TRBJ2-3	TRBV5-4	ASSLGDTQY
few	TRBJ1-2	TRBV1	TSSQGDRGIDYGYT
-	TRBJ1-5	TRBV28	ASSFGRQPQH
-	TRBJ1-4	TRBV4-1	ASSQDGQGLALGEKLF
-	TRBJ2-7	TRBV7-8	ASSQLSGASSYEQY
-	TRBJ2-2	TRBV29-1	SVEDGTHTGELF
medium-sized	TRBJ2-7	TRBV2	ASSELDPTYYEQY
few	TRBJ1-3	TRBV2	ASGTVGNTIY
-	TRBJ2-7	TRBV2	ASSEYFAGGYYEQY
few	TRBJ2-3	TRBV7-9	ASSTQAWDGSDTQY